This TCR beta chain was retrieved from a study of cytomegalovirus exposure and HLA in healthy donors. This clone was found once. The V end was cut by 5 bases, the J end by 0 bases, with 16 bases between. Germline CDR1 and CDR2: SGHVS and FNYEAQ. There are 16 residues in the CDR3. Primers included in the PCR were 60 Vbeta and 13 Jbeta primers. Method: immunoSEQ multiplex PCR; TCRdb's copy keeps in-frame clones and lacks some. The repertoire holds about 130,000 clones, with 70% to 90% as singletons. This TCR came from a woman in her forties in good health and CMV-seropositive. The sample consisted of PBMCs. The chain is built from TRBV7-6 and TRBJ1-1; weak D call: TRBD1 (6 bases). This CDR3 reads CASSVATQGMNTEAFF. CDR3 nucleotides: TGTGCCAGCAGCGTCGCCACCCAGGGGATGAACACTGAAGCTTTCTTT.